The present T cell receptor beta chain was sequenced within a study of shared clonotypes between healthy human individuals. Study-level findings and limits: Sequencing depth was predicted to influence how clonotypes are shared among donors.

This clone showed up many times. Its antigen is currently unknown. Different DNA sequences within this sample yield the same CDR3. The CDR3 sequence is 13 residues long. Per germline, CDR1 KGHSH and CDR2 LQKENI. V lost 3 bases to trimming and J lost 0 bases, with 5 bases between them. Every immunoSEQ plate was one replicate of a subset's evenly spread DNA. The protocol was immunoSEQ multiplex PCR, while the TCRdb copy is restricted to in-frame clones and leaves out a portion. The table includes around 940,000 clones, around three quarters detected once. The chain couples TRBV18 to TRBJ1-1, with D unclear. The sequenced sample was memory CD4+ T cells sorted from blood. Subset noted: CD45RA-negative fraction. This clonotype was obtained from a man younger than 35 in good health. This chain's CDR3 is CASSPILNTEAFF. The DNA for the CDR3 is TGTGCCAGCTCACCTATCCTGAACACTGAAGCTTTCTTT.